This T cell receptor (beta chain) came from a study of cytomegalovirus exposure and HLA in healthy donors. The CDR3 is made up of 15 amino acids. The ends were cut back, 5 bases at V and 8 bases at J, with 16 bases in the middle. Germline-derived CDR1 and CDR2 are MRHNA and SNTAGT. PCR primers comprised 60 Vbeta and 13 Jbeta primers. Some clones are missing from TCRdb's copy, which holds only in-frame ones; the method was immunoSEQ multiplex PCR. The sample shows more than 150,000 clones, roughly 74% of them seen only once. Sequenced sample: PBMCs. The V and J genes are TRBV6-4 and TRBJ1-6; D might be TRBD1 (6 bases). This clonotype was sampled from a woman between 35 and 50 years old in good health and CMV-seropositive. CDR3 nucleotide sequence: TGTGCCAGCAGTTTAACCAGGGGTAGCGATTCACCCCTCCACTTT. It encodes CASSLTRGSDSPLHF.